A single sample is the source of the 12 T cell receptor beta chains below, sequenced in a study of blood T cell repertoires in COVID-19. The assay was immunoSEQ multiplex PCR, and TCRdb's table has in-frame clones only and misses some. This table has about 140,000 clones, 80% to 90% appearing once. Material for sequencing was PBMCs or T cells enriched from blood (not recorded which). The receptors here all came from a man aged 50-60 years who had recovered from COVID-19.

The chain joins TRBV7-2 to TRBJ2-3; the D is unclear. The CDR3 has 16 residues. Germline V gene data show CDR1 as SGHTA and CDR2 as FQGNSA. Deletions cut 2 bases from V and 1 base from J, with 13 bases between. CDR3 amino acids: CASSLMAAYRTDTQYF. CDR3 nucleotide sequence: TGTGCCAGCAGCTTAATGGCAGCGTACCGCACAGATACGCAGTATTTT.

The rearrangement links TRBV11-3 to TRBJ2-2, with D perhaps matching TRBD1 (5 bases). Germline-derived CDR1 and CDR2 are SGHNT and YENEEA. The CDR3 sequence is 14 residues long. Trimming left V 4 bases short and J 3 bases short, with 9 bases between. CDR3 sequence reads: CASSSTGDTGELFF. CDR3 nucleotides: TGTGCCAGCAGCTCCACAGGAGACACCGGGGAGCTGTTTTTT. The whole variable domain, remainder taken from reference TRBV11-3 and TRBJ2-2, is EAGVVQSPRYKIIEKKQPVAFWCNPISGHNTLYWYLQNLGQGPELLIRYENEEAVDDSQLPKDRFSAERLKGVDSTLKIQPAELGDSAVYLCASSSTGDTGELFFGEGSRLTVL.

The V call is TRBV5-4, the J call TRBJ1-2; weak D call: TRBD1 (6 bases). The germline CDR1 and CDR2 sequences are SGHNT and YYREEE (reference sequence). Trimming left V 4 bases short and J 2 bases short, with 12 bases between. This CDR3 has 14 residues. CDR3 DNA sequence: TGTGCCAGCAGCCCCCGCGGACAGAACTATGGCTACACCTTC. Protein sequence: CASSPRGQNYGYTF.

This clone was found once. The chain links TRBV28 to TRBJ2-5, with 13 nucleotides matching TRBD2. Germline CDR1 MDHEN, CDR2 SYDVKM. The V segment lost 3 bases and the J segment 4 bases; nucleotides outside the gene matches: 23. This CDR3 region has 22 residues. The CDR3 DNA reads as TGTGCCAGCAGTTTCCACTACGGACTAGCGGGAGTTTCGATTGATATGGGAGAGACCCAGTACTTC. Translation: CASSFHYGLAGVSIDMGETQYF.

Only a few counts were recorded for this clone. V gene TRBV12-3 or TRBV12-4 combines with J gene TRBJ1-1, with 7 positions matching TRBD1. The V gene end was trimmed by 4 bases and the J gene end by 3 bases; junction bases not matched to a gene: 2. This CDR3 region has 13 residues. Here the CDR3 reads CASSSTGDTEAFF. CDR3 bases: TGTGCCAGCAGTTCCACAGGGGACACTGAAGCTTTCTTT.

Only a few counts were recorded for this clone. This rearrangement joins TRBV7-2 to TRBJ1-2; 8 bases align to TRBD1. The V gene's germline CDR1 is SGHTA and CDR2 FQGNSA. Trimming took 5 bases from V and 7 from J; bases not matched to a gene: 18. The CDR3 consists of 17 residues. DNA for the CDR3: TGTGCCAGCAGCCTAGAACCCCCAGGGGCAGGGGGCTTTGGCTACACCTTC. This gives the protein CASSLEPPGAGGFGYTF.

V usage is TRBV9 and J usage is TRBJ2-1, with D perhaps TRBD2 (5 bases). CDR1 and CDR2 (germline): SGDLS, YYNGEE. This CDR3 has 17 residues. Trimming removed 0 bases at V and 5 bases at J, with 18 bases between. The CDR3 is CASSVALREIGDNEQFF. The CDR3 nucleotides read TGTGCCAGCAGCGTAGCTTTAAGGGAGATTGGGGACAATGAGCAGTTCTTC.

The DNA of the CDR3 is TGTGCCAGCAGCCGGTATTCGGACAGGGCGGCCGGGGAGCTGTTTTTT. Its protein product is CASSRYSDRAAGELFF. This chain links TRBV5-5 with TRBJ2-2; TRBD1 agrees at 8 bases. V was pared by 4 bases and J by 6 bases, with 11 bases of the junction left unmatched. Germline V gene data show CDR1 as SGHKS and CDR2 as YYEKEE (reference sequence). The CDR3 spans 16 residues.

The genes are TRBV5-5 and TRBJ2-7; 12 bases align to TRBD1. Looked up from germline, CDR1 is SGHKS and CDR2 is YYEKEE (reference sequence). V was pared by 2 bases and J by 4 bases, with 7 bases of the junction left unmatched. This CDR3 region has 16 residues. This CDR3 is CASSLSGTGGQYEQYF. CDR3 bases: TGTGCCAGCAGCTTAAGTGGGACAGGGGGCCAATACGAGCAGTACTTC.

The chain is built from TRBV3-1 (or the pseudogene TRBV3-2) and TRBJ1-1; D is perhaps TRBD1 (5 bases). Trimming left V 0 bases short and J 5 bases short, with 16 bases between. Per the germline V gene, CDR1 is LGHDT and CDR2 is YNNKEL (reference sequence). The CDR3 extends over 16 amino acids. The CDR3 reads CASSQDIGRVATEAFF. The DNA of the CDR3 is TGTGCCAGCAGCCAAGATATCGGCAGGGTCGCGACTGAAGCTTTCTTT.

The chain has TRBV28 and TRBJ2-7, with 9 positions matching TRBD2. CDR3 length equals 19 residues. In germline, CDR1 is MDHEN, CDR2 SYDVKM. Losses at the gene ends were 5 bases for V and 1 base for J; bases not matched to a gene: 18. The CDR3 loop reads CASSPEVSLASGESYEQYV. CDR3 DNA: TGTGCCAGCAGTCCTGAGGTCTCACTGGCTAGCGGGGAATCCTACGAGCAGTACGTC.

The chain combines TRBV30 with TRBJ1-5; 8 bases match TRBD1. Germline CDR1 reads GTSNPN; CDR2 reads SVGIG (reference sequence). The CDR3 is 17 residues long. The V and J ends lost 0 bases and 4 bases, in that order; junction bases with no gene match: 11. The CDR3 DNA reads as TGTGCCTGGAGTGTGGGCCCCGGACAGGGTGGGAATCAGCCCCAGCATTTT. It codes for CAWSVGPGQGGNQPQHF.